The 21 T cell receptor beta chains below all came from one sample that was sequenced in a study of blood T cell repertoires in COVID-19 (dated by TCRdb to the early 2020s). The library was generated by the immunoSEQ multiplex PCR assay. TCRdb stores this immuneACCESS table with in-frame sequences only. Part of the clones is absent; in the studies checked, under half of the shortfall reflects unresolved V genes, and no reason is known for the rest. Within this sample are under 300,000 clones, with nearly 90% of them counted one time only. The ten largest account for approximately 2.2% of the sample. The specimen sequenced was peripheral blood. All receptors derive from a woman between 40 and 50 years old who had recovered from COVID-19.

This clone was recorded only once. The chain employs TRBV24-1 and TRBJ1-5; D is perhaps TRBD1 (6 bases). Germline V gene lookup returns CDR1 KGHDR and CDR2 SFDVKD. Trimming stripped 3 bases from V and 6 bases from J, with 11 bases between. This CDR3 is 14 amino acids long. CDR3 DNA: TGTGCCACCAGTGATAAGGGGGACATTCAGCCCCAGCATTTT. It translates to CATSDKGDIQPQHF.

The chain carries TRBV19 and TRBJ1-1; perhaps TRBD1 as D (5 bases). Germline values: CDR1 LNHDA, CDR2 SQIVND (reference sequence). The CDR3 loop spans 15 amino acids. The germline V and J ends were trimmed by 4 bases and 3 bases, with 15 bases remaining between them. CDR3 loop: CASSTRDFLHTEAFF. The CDR3 DNA follows: TGTGCCAGTAGTACCCGGGACTTCTTGCACACTGAAGCTTTCTTT.

This clone came up once. The chain carries TRBV18 and TRBJ1-4, with 9 bases aligning to TRBD1. The CDR3 loop spans 16 amino acids. The germline gives CDR1 KGHSH, CDR2 LQKENI. V was clipped by 2 bases and J by 5 bases; unmatched bases: 6. CDR3 in amino acids: CASSPVVGQGNEKLFF. The DNA of the CDR3 is TGTGCCAGCTCACCAGTGGTCGGACAGGGGAATGAAAAACTGTTTTTT.

A single count supports this clone. The chain recombines TRBV5-6 with TRBJ2-1; D unresolved. The CDR3 is made up of 15 amino acids. The germline gives CDR1 SGHDT, CDR2 YYEEEE. The ends were cut back, 0 bases at V and 6 bases at J, with 13 bases in the middle. CDR3 in DNA: TGTGCCAGCAGCTTGGCCGTGGGCAGAATCAATGAGCAGTTCTTC. Amino acids: CASSLAVGRINEQFF. The variable domain in full, completed from reference TRBV5-6 and TRBJ2-1, reads DAGVTQSPTHLIKTRGQQVTLRCSPKSGHDTVSWYQQALGQGPQFIFQYYEEEERQRGNFPDRFSGHQFPNYSSELNVNALLLGDSALYLCASSLAVGRINEQFFGPGTRLTVL.

This chain uses TRBV12-3 or TRBV12-4 with TRBJ1-2; no clear D. This CDR3 has 13 residues. V was shortened by 0 bases and J by 8 bases, with 10 bases between the two germline ends. CDR3 nucleotides: TGTGCCAGCAGTTTAGCCCGGAGTGACGGCTACACCTTC. Translated, it gives CASSLARSDGYTF.

V usage is TRBV2 and J usage is TRBJ1-5; 10 bases are shared with TRBD1. V was clipped by 5 bases and J by 6 bases; unmatched bases: 7. Germline V gene sequence: CDR1 SNHLY, CDR2 FYNNEI. The CDR3 is 15 residues long. The CDR3 DNA reads TGTGCCAGCAGTAGGACAGGGGGGGACGGTCAGCCCCAGCATTTT. This gives the protein CASSRTGGDGQPQHF.

The table lists this clone with a count of one. The CDR3 DNA is TGTGCCAGCAGCTTAAGGAGGGGGCACCAAGAGACCCAGTACTTC. Translating gives CASSLRRGHQETQYF. J is TRBJ2-5 and V is TRBV6-2 or TRBV6-3; perhaps TRBD1 as D (7 bases). CDR1 MNHEY and CDR2 SVGEGT come from the germline V gene. Trimming stripped 6 bases from V and 0 bases from J, with 14 bases between. The CDR3 is 15 residues long.

This rearrangement joins TRBV6-5 to TRBJ1-2, with D tentatively TRBD1 (6 bases). The CDR3 is made up of 16 amino acids. Germline CDR1 reads MNHEY; CDR2 reads SVGAGI. Between the trimmed V and J ends, which lost 0 bases and 3 bases, there was a span of 14 bases. CDR3 protein: CASSYSGQGIYYGYTF. CDR3 nucleotides: TGTGCCAGCAGTTACTCTGGGCAGGGGATATACTATGGCTACACCTTC.

This clone was observed a single time. The V gene is TRBV28, the J gene TRBJ2-3, with D maybe TRBD1 (5 bases). This CDR3 is 15 amino acids long. The germline V and J ends were trimmed by 7 bases and 2 bases, with 16 bases remaining between them. Germline loops: CDR1 MDHEN, CDR2 SYDVKM. CDR3 bases: TGTGCCAGCACCACGGCAGGGATGGACACAGATACGCAGTATTTT. Translated, it gives CASTTAGMDTDTQYF.

This sequence joins TRBV29-1 and TRBJ2-1, with 14 bases identical to TRBD2. Germline values: CDR1 SQVTM, CDR2 ANQGSEA. J gave up 7 bases and V 7 bases, and 6 bases lay outside the gene matches. This CDR3 has 14 amino acids. The CDR3 here is CSALTSGRENEQFF. The CDR3, as DNA: TGCAGCGCTCTGACTAGCGGGAGGGAGAATGAGCAGTTCTTC.

The chain couples TRBV5-8 to TRBJ2-2; a weak D match, TRBD2 (5 bases). There are 16 residues in the CDR3. V shed 3 bases and J shed 1 base, with 13 bases lying between them. In germline, CDR1 is SGHTS, CDR2 YDEGEE. The CDR3 protein is CASSYVEGGNTGELFF. CDR3 nucleotide sequence: TGTGCCAGCAGCTACGTCGAGGGCGGGAACACCGGGGAGCTGTTTTTT.

This chain connects TRBV18 to TRBJ2-3; 8 bases agree with TRBD1. The CDR3 extends over 14 amino acids. Trimming at V came to 3 bases and at J to 4 bases, leaving 3 bases not matched to a gene. The germline CDR1 and CDR2 sequences are KGHSH and LQKENI. Here the CDR3 reads CASSPLQGADTQYF. The CDR3 coding sequence is TGTGCCAGCTCACCGCTACAGGGGGCAGATACGCAGTATTTT.

The CDR3 nucleotides are TGTGCCAGCAGTAAAAAACAGGGGATTTATGGCTACACCTTC. Its protein product is CASSKKQGIYGYTF. The V call is TRBV6-5, the J call TRBJ1-2, with 7 bases aligning to TRBD1. This CDR3 spans 14 amino acids. Trimming removed 5 bases from V and 5 bases from J; junction bases left unmatched: 8. Germline lookup yields CDR1 MNHEY and CDR2 SVGAGI.

The rearrangement joins TRBV19 to TRBJ1-1; TRBD1 is a possible D gene (5 bases). Germline V gene data show CDR1 as LNHDA and CDR2 as SQIVND (reference sequence). The length of the CDR3 is 15 residues. V dropped 0 bases and J dropped 11 bases, with 19 bases sitting between them. The chain's CDR3 is CASSIDGTGGVKAFF. DNA of the CDR3: TGTGCCAGTAGTATAGATGGAACCGGAGGGGTTAAGGCTTTCTTT.

The J gene is TRBJ1-5, the V gene TRBV2; 8 bases match TRBD1. CDR3 length: 17 residues. Germline CDR1 is SNHLY and CDR2 is FYNNEI. The V gene end was trimmed by 4 bases and the J gene end by 1 base; junction bases not matched to a gene: 9. CDR3 bases: TGTGCCAGCAGTGCGGTGTGGGGACAGGAGAGCAATCAGCCCCAGCATTTT. Translating it yields CASSAVWGQESNQPQHF. Variable domain in full (rest from reference TRBV2 and TRBJ1-5): EPEVTQTPSHQVTQMGQEVILRCVPISNHLYFYWYRQILGQKVEFLVSFYNNEISEKSEIFDDQFSVERPDGSNFTLKIRSTKLEDSAMYFCASSAVWGQESNQPQHFGDGTRLSIL.

The CDR3 region has the DNA TGCGCCAGCAGCCTGGAGCTGGGGGCGAGTAATTCACCCCTCCACTTT. Translated: CASSLELGASNSPLHF. This chain links TRBV5-1 with TRBJ1-6, with a tentative D call TRBD1 (6 bases). CDR1 is SGHRS and CDR2 is YFSETQ in the germline V gene. The CDR3 contains 16 residues. V was pared by 4 bases and J by 6 bases, with 17 bases between.

V usage is TRBV11-2 and J usage is TRBJ2-5, with 9 bases fitting TRBD2. Germline loops: CDR1 SGHAT, CDR2 FQNNGV. V was pared by 5 bases and J by 5 bases, with 12 bases of the junction left unmatched. CDR3 size: 16 residues. The CDR3 DNA is TGTGCCAGCAGCACACTAAACGGGACTAGCCCGGAGACCCAGTACTTC. Its translation is CASSTLNGTSPETQYF. Looking up the rest from reference TRBV11-2 and TRBJ2-5 gives the full variable domain: EAGVAQSPRYKIIEKRQSVAFWCNPISGHATLYWYQQILGQGPKLLIQFQNNGVVDDSQLPKDRFSAERLKGVDSTLKIQPAKLEDSAVYLCASSTLNGTSPETQYFGPGTRLLVL.

J is TRBJ2-1 and V is TRBV3-1 (or the pseudogene TRBV3-2); 11 nucleotides agree with TRBD1. CDR3 length equals 16 residues. J lost 3 bases, V lost 4 bases, and 5 bases had no gene match. Germline assignment: CDR1 LGHDT and CDR2 YNNKEL (reference sequence). The CDR3 nucleotides are TGTGCCAGCAGCCCCCCGGGACAGGGGGTCTACAATGAGCAGTTCTTC. This gives the protein CASSPPGQGVYNEQFF.

The chain joins TRBV18 to TRBJ1-4; TRBD1 matches 8 bases. Germline V CDR1 and CDR2: KGHSH, LQKENI. The CDR3 consists of 17 residues. Trimming removed 3 bases from V and 0 bases from J; junction bases left unmatched: 6. CDR3 loop: CASSPPGQVATNEKLFF. The CDR3 DNA reads as TGTGCCAGCTCACCTCCGGGACAGGTTGCAACTAATGAAAAACTGTTTTTT.

The sample holds one count of this clone. DNA of the CDR3: TGTGCCAGTAGTATATTGCGGGACGGTACCTACGAGCAGTACTTC. Translation: CASSILRDGTYEQYF. The rearrangement links TRBV19 to TRBJ2-7; D perhaps matches TRBD2 (6 bases). This CDR3 comprises 15 residues. From germline, CDR1 is LNHDA and CDR2 SQIVND (reference sequence). V dropped 2 bases and J dropped 2 bases, with 13 bases sitting between them. Using reference TRBV19 and TRBJ2-7 for the parts outside the CDR3, the full variable domain is DGGITQSPKYLFRKEGQNVTLSCEQNLNHDAMYWYRQDPGQGLRLIYYSQIVNDFQKGDIAEGYSVSREKKESFPLTVTSAQKNPTAFYLCASSILRDGTYEQYFGPGTRLTVT.

V usage is TRBV7-2 and J usage is TRBJ2-1, with TRBD2 matching over 12 bases. The CDR3 is 18 amino acids. The V and J ends lost 5 bases and 1 base, in that order; junction bases with no gene match: 9. Germline V gene data show CDR1 as SGHTA and CDR2 as FQGNSA. The CDR3 region is CASSLRPSGGVSYNEQFF. DNA of the CDR3: TGTGCCAGCAGCCTACGCCCTAGCGGGGGGGTTTCCTACAATGAGCAGTTCTTC.